Listed below are T cell receptor beta chains from one sample, sequenced in a study of blood T cell repertoires in COVID-19. Method: immunoSEQ multiplex PCR; TCRdb's copy keeps in-frame clones and lacks some. The sample includes 110,000 to 150,000 clones, under 85% seen only once; the top ten take 1.5% to 2%. Sequenced material: PBMCs or T cells enriched from blood (not recorded which). These receptors all come from a woman under 30 who had been exposed to COVID-19. Each CDR3 is given with its conserved first and last residue. D genes are given only for firm matches. Clone size, where shown, is once, few, many, or a class for clones that have expanded.

size	length	V	D	J	DNA	CDR3
-	14	TRBV9	TRBD1	TRBJ2-7	TGTGCCAGCAGCGGCGGGACAGGGGGCGAGGAGCAGTACTTC	CASSGGTGGEEQYF
-	13	TRBV25-1	-	TRBJ1-2	TGTGCCAGCAGTGTCTCCGGTGACTATGGCTACACCTTC	CASSVSGDYGYTF
-	13	TRBV19	TRBD1	TRBJ1-5	TGTGCCAGTAAATACAGGGGGCATCAGCCCCAGCATTTT	CASKYRGHQPQHF
-	15	TRBV13	TRBD2	TRBJ2-1	TGTGCCAGCAGCCACCAAGCGGGGACCCCCAATGAGCAGTTCTTC	CASSHQAGTPNEQFF
-	17	TRBV19	TRBD1	TRBJ2-1	TGTGCCAGTAGTAGAGGGATGACAGGGAGCTCCTACAATGAGCAGTTCTTC	CASSRGMTGSSYNEQFF
few	12	TRBV5-5	TRBD1	TRBJ1-1	TGTGCCAGCAGCTTCTCTCAGGGGGTGGCTTTCTTT	CASSFSQGVAFF
-	19	TRBV4-3	TRBD2	TRBJ2-6	TGCGCCAGCAGCCAAGATCCCCTAGCGGGAGGGTACGGGGCCAACGTCCTGACTTTC	CASSQDPLAGGYGANVLTF
-	16	TRBV6-2/TRBV6-3	TRBD1	TRBJ2-6	TGTGCCAGCAGCCCTGACAGGGCTGCTGGGGCCAACGTCCTGACTTTC	CASSPDRAAGANVLTF
-	16	TRBV3-1/TRBV3-2	TRBD2	TRBJ2-2	TGTGCCAGCAGCCATTACCGGGAGGGCCGGTCCGGGGAGCTGTTTTTT	CASSHYREGRSGELFF
once	15	TRBV28	TRBD2	TRBJ2-7	TGTGCCAGCAGTCCCCCGGCTAGCGGGAGGGTGTGGCAGTACTTC	CASSPPASGRVWQYF
-	12	TRBV2	-	TRBJ1-5	TGTGCCAGCAGGGAGGGGAATCAGCCCCAGCATTTT	CASREGNQPQHF
-	13	TRBV29-1	-	TRBJ1-2	TGCAGCGTTCGTTCCGATTACAGGGACGGCTACACCTTC	CSVRSDYRDGYTF
-	16	TRBV2	TRBD1	TRBJ1-2	TGTGCCAGCAGTGAATACCCCGACAGGGCCCACTATGGCTACACCTTC	CASSEYPDRAHYGYTF
-	17	TRBV19	-	TRBJ1-5	TGTGCCAGTAGTACTACGACTCGACGGTATAGCAATCAGCCCCAGCATTTT	CASSTTTRRYSNQPQHF
many	13	TRBV27	-	TRBJ2-7	TGTGCCAGCAGTTCCCCCCCCGGTTACGAGCAGTACTTC	CASSSPPGYEQYF
-	12	TRBV12-3/TRBV12-4	-	TRBJ2-5	TGTGCCAGCGGGGGGTACCAAGAGACCCAGTACTTC	CASGGYQETQYF
-	13	TRBV24-1	-	TRBJ1-5	TGTGCCACCCCCTGGACAGTAGTACAGCCCCAGCATTTT	CATPWTVVQPQHF
-	10	TRBV6-4	TRBD1	TRBJ2-7	TGTGCCAGCAATCCGGGACAGCCGTACTTC	CASNPGQPYF
-	15	TRBV19	TRBD1	TRBJ2-5	TGTGCCAGTTCAAACCTCCGGACAGGGGCGGAGACCCAGTACTTC	CASSNLRTGAETQYF
-	15	TRBV7-2	TRBD1	TRBJ1-1	TGTGCCAGCAGCTTAGTGGCAGGGGGCGCAACTGAAGCTTTCTTT	CASSLVAGGATEAFF
-	14	TRBV6-5	-	TRBJ1-2	TGTGCCAGCAGAGATTTAAGGGCAGGGCCTGGCTACACCTTC	CASRDLRAGPGYTF
-	12	TRBV28	-	TRBJ1-2	TGTGCCAGCAGTCCCCCAAGCCCTGTCTACACCTTC	CASSPPSPVYTF
-	17	TRBV7-6	-	TRBJ1-5	TGTGCCAGCAGCTTATTTGATTGGGGGCGCGACAATCAGCCCCAGCATTTT	CASSLFDWGRDNQPQHF
-	16	TRBV7-6	-	TRBJ1-3	TGTGCCAGCAGCTTAGCTCAGGGAAGCTCTGGAAACACCATATATTTT	CASSLAQGSSGNTIYF
-	15	TRBV2	-	TRBJ2-7	TGTGCCAGCATGGGCTCAACACCGGAAGGATACGAGCAGTACTTC	CASMGSTPEGYEQYF
-	14	TRBV7-2	-	TRBJ2-5	TGTGCCAGCAGCTCCCTTCCAGGGGTAGAGACCCAGTACTTC	CASSSLPGVETQYF
-	17	TRBV5-6	TRBD2	TRBJ2-7	TGTGCCAGCAGCCCGCTAATGAGCCTAGCGGGGAGTTACGAGCAGTACTTC	CASSPLMSLAGSYEQYF
-	12	TRBV28	-	TRBJ1-6	TGTGCCTCAGGTTCCTATAATTCACCCCTCCACTTT	CASGSYNSPLHF
once	13	TRBV12-3/TRBV12-4	-	TRBJ2-5	TGTGCCAGCAGTTTGGGCACACAAGAGACCCAGTACTTC	CASSLGTQETQYF
-	15	TRBV6-6	TRBD2	TRBJ2-1	TGTGCCAGCAGTACGGGACTAGCGGGAGGCAATGAGCAGTTCTTC	CASSTGLAGGNEQFF
-	15	TRBV10-3	-	TRBJ2-2	TGTGCCATCACCTCCGGAGCCTCCTTCGCCGGGGAGCTGTTTTTT	CAITSGASFAGELFF
-	19	TRBV21-1	-	TRBJ2-7	TGTGCCAGCAGCACGACACAGGGTCTTTCGACCATCTTTTCCTACGAGCAGTACTTC	CASSTTQGLSTIFSYEQYF
-	15	TRBV6-4	TRBD1	TRBJ2-1	TGTGCCAGCAGTGCGGTGGCAGGGGGATACAATGAGCAGTTCTTC	CASSAVAGGYNEQFF
once	14	TRBV5-1	-	TRBJ2-7	TGCGCCAGCAGCTTACTTGCGAAGCCCTACGAGCAGTACTTC	CASSLLAKPYEQYF
-	14	TRBV4-1	TRBD2	TRBJ2-1	TGCGCCAGCAGCCAGTATAGCGGGAAGACTGAGCAGTTCTTC	CASSQYSGKTEQFF
few	14	TRBV5-1	-	TRBJ1-1	TGCGCCAGCAGCTTGGACGGGATGAACACTGAAGCTTTCTTT	CASSLDGMNTEAFF
once	14	TRBV5-4	-	TRBJ2-2	TGTGCCAGCAGCCCCGGAGCCGCCACCGGGGAGCTGTTTTTT	CASSPGAATGELFF
once	13	TRBV7-9	-	TRBJ1-2	TGTGCCAGCAGCTTAGGAGACAGCTATGGCTACACCTTC	CASSLGDSYGYTF
few	18	TRBV3-1/TRBV3-2	TRBD1	TRBJ1-2	TGTGCCAGCAGCCAAGACGATTGGGGACAGGGGGCTATGTGTGGCTACACCTTC	CASSQDDWGQGAMCGYTF
-	12	TRBV7-9	-	TRBJ2-7	TGTGCCAGCAGCTCCCAGGGCTACGAGCAGTACTTC	CASSSQGYEQYF
-	13	TRBV4-3	-	TRBJ2-1	TGCGCCAGCAGCCAATATAGCAGCTATGAGCAGTTCTTC	CASSQYSSYEQFF
few	18	TRBV19	TRBD1	TRBJ1-5	TGTGCCAGTAGTATGCCACGGGGGGACAGGGGTTATAGTCAGCCCCAGCATTTT	CASSMPRGDRGYSQPQHF
-	16	TRBV30	TRBD2	TRBJ2-1	TGTGCCTGGAGCGGGAGGGCTCCTAGGGGTGGAAATGAGCAGTTCTTC	CAWSGRAPRGGNEQFF
-	14	TRBV7-2	-	TRBJ1-2	TGTGCCAGCAGCTTGGGGGCCTCTAACTATGGCTACACCTTC	CASSLGASNYGYTF
-	14	TRBV5-5	-	TRBJ2-7	TGTGCCAGCAGCTTGGTTTCCGGGGCCTACGAGCAGTACTTC	CASSLVSGAYEQYF
-	14	TRBV28	TRBD2	TRBJ2-7	TGTGCCAGCACCCTTACTAGCGGGAGGTACGAGCAGTACTTC	CASTLTSGRYEQYF
-	16	TRBV25-1	TRBD1	TRBJ1-2	TGTGCCAGCAGTGACGCCGTATCGACAGGGAACTATGGCTACACCTTC	CASSDAVSTGNYGYTF
-	14	TRBV28	TRBD2	TRBJ2-1	TGTGCCCACTCAATAGCGGGAGAGTTGAATGAGCAGTTCTTC	CAHSIAGELNEQFF
-	13	TRBV29-1	TRBD1	TRBJ1-1	TGCAGCGTTGAGACAGGGGCCACCACTGAAGCTTTCTTT	CSVETGATTEAFF
-	16	TRBV30	TRBD1	TRBJ1-2	TGTGCCTGGAGTGCCCGATGGGACAGGGGTCACTATGGCTACACCTTC	CAWSARWDRGHYGYTF
-	13	TRBV10-3	-	TRBJ2-3	TGTGCCACTACGCCCAGGGAACCAGATACGCAGTATTTT	CATTPREPDTQYF
-	16	TRBV7-8	TRBD2	TRBJ2-1	TGTGCCATCACAATTCTAGCGGGAGACGGCTACAATGAGCAGTTCTTC	CAITILAGDGYNEQFF
-	12	TRBV18	-	TRBJ1-1	TGTGCCAGCTCACCCCAGTCCACTGAAGCTTTCTTT	CASSPQSTEAFF
-	15	TRBV7-3	TRBD1	TRBJ1-5	TGTGCCAGCAGCTTAACGGGGGACAGGAATCAGCCCCAGCATTTT	CASSLTGDRNQPQHF
-	14	TRBV11-2	-	TRBJ2-3	TGTGCCAGCAGCCCGACAGTAAGCACAGATACGCAGTATTTT	CASSPTVSTDTQYF
once	12	TRBV19	-	TRBJ2-1	TGTGCCAGTAGAATAAATCCGGGAGAGCAGTTCTTC	CASRINPGEQFF
-	17	TRBV5-5	TRBD1	TRBJ1-3	TGTGCCAGCAACCCCAACGTCCAGGGGGCATATGGAAACACCATATATTTT	CASNPNVQGAYGNTIYF
-	12	TRBV29-1	-	TRBJ2-7	TGCAGCGCTGGGGGGAGCTCCTACGAGCAGTACTTC	CSAGGSSYEQYF
-	14	TRBV6-5	-	TRBJ2-7	TGTGCCAGCACCTGGCTTAGGGGTAACTACGAGCAGTACTTC	CASTWLRGNYEQYF